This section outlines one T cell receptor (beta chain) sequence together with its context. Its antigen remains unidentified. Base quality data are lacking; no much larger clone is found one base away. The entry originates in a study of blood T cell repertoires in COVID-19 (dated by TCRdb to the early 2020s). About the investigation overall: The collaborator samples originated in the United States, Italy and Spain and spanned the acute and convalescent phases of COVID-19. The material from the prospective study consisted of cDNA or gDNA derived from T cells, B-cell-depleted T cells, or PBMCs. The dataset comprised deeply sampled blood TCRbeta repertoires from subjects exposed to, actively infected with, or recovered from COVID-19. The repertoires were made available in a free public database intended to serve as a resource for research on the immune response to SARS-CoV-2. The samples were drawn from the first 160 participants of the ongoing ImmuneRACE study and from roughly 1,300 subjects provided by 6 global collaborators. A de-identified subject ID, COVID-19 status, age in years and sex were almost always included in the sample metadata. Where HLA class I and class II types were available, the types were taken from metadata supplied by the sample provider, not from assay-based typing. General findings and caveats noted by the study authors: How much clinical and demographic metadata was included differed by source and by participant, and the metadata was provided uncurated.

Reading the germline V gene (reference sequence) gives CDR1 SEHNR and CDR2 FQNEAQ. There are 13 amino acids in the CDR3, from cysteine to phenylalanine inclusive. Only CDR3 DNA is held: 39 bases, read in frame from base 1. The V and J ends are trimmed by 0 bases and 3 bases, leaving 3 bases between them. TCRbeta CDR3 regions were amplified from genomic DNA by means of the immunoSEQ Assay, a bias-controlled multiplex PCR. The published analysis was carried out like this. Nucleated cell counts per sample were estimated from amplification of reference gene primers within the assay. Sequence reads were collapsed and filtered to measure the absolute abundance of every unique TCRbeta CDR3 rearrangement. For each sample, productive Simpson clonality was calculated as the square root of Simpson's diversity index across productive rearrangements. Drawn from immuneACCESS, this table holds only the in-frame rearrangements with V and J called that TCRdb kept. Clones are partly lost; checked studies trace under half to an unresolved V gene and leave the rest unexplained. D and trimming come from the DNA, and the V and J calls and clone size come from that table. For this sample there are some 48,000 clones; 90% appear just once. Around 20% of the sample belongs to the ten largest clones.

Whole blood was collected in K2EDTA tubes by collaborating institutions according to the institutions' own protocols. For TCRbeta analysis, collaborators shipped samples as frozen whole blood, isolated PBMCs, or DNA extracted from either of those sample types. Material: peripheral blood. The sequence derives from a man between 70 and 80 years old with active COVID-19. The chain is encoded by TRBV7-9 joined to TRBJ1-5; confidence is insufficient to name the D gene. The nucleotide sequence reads TGTGCCAGCAGCTTAGCAGCCAATCAGCCCCAGCATTTT. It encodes CASSLAANQPQHF.